This record looks at one T cell receptor (beta chain) sequence and its context. Antigen specificity is unknown. V lost 10 bases, J lost 2 bases, and 3 bases stayed unmatched. This CDR3 contains 12 residues. CDR1 is KGHDR, CDR2 SFDVKD, per germline. Constant-segment-primed 5'RACE gave TCR alpha and TCR beta cDNA libraries with sample barcodes and UMIs. TCRdb redid the calling of the 5' RACE reads with MiXCR, one entry per CDR3 protein. The sample lists a few hundred thousand distinct CDR3 sequences, roughly a sixth occurring once. This record belongs to a study of T-cell memory formation after mild COVID-19. Study-level points and caveats: Day 15 to 85 contracting clones showed balanced CD4/CD8; day 15 to 37 expanders favored CD4+.

The sequenced sample was PBMCs or a T cell subset sorted from them (not recorded which). J is TRBJ2-5 and V is TRBV24-1; 7 nucleotides match TRBD1. The TCR comes from a man in his late teens or twenties who had mild COVID-19 (a few samples of this study predate the infection). Cell type and time point are not known. The CDR3 reads CATTGVQETQYF. The CDR3 nucleotides are TGTGCCACTACAGGGGTACAAGAGACCCAGTACTTC.